This TCR beta chain originates from a study of cytomegalovirus exposure and HLA in healthy donors. The table came from immunoSEQ multiplex PCR; TCRdb's copy has only in-frame clones and leaves some out. The table has 150,000 to 200,000 clones, about 84% seen once. CDR1 is LGHNA and CDR2 is YNFKEQ in the germline V gene. V was clipped by 4 bases and J by 9 bases; unmatched bases: 7. This CDR3 is 15 amino acids long. The chain joins TRBV4-2 to TRBJ2-1, with TRBD2 identical over 12 bases. Sequenced input: PBMCs. This sequence was found in a woman younger than 35 in good health and CMV-seronegative. The DNA for the CDR3 is TGTGCCAGCAGCCCAACGACTAGCGGGAGATCTGAGCAGTTCTTC. Amino acids: CASSPTTSGRSEQFF.